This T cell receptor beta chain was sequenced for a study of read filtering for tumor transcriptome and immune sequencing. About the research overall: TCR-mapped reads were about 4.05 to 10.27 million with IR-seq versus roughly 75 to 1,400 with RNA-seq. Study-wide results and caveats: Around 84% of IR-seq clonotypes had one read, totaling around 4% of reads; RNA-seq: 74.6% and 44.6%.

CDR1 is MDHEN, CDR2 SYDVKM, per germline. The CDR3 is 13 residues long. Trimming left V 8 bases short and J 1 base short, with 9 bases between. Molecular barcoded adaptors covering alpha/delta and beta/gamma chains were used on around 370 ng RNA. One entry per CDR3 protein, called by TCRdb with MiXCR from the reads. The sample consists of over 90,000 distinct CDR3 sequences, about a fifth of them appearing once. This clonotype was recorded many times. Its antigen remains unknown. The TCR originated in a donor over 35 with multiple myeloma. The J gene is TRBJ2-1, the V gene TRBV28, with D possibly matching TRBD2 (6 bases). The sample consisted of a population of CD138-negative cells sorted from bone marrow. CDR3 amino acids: CASRGRSYNEQFF. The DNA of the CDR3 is TGTGCCAGCCGGGGGAGGTCCTACAATGAGCAGTTCTTC.